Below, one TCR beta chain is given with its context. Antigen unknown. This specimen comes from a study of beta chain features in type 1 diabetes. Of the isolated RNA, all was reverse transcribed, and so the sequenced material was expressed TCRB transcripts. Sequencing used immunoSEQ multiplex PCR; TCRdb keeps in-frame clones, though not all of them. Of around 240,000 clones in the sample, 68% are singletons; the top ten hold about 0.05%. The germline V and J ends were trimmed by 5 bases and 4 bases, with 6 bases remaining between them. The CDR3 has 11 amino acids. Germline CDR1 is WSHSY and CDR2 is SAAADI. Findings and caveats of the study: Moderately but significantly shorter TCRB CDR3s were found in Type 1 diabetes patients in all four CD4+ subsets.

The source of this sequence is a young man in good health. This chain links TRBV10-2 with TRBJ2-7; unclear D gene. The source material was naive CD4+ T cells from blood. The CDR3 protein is CASSTSYEQYF. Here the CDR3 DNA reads TGCGCCAGCAGTACTTCTTACGAGCAGTACTTC.